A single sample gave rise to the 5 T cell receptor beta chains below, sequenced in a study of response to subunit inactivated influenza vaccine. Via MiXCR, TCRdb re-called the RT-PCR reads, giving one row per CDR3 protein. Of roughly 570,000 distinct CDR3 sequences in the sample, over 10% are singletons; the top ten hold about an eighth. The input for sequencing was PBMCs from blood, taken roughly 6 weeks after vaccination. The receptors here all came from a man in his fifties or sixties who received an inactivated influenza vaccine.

Written as DNA, the CDR3 is TGTGCCAGCAGTTCCATCAGGGGAAGGGAGACCCAGTACTTC. The encoded protein is CASSSIRGRETQYF. The chain recombines TRBV12-3 or TRBV12-4 with TRBJ2-5; weak D call: TRBD1 (6 bases). The CDR3 covers 14 residues. Trimming took 4 bases from V and 5 from J, leaving 14 bases between them.

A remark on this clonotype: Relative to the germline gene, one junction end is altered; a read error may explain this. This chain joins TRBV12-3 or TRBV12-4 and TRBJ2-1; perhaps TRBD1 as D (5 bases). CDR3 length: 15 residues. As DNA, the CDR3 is TGTGCCAGCAGTTTATCAGGGCTCTCCTCCAATGAGCAGTTCTTC. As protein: CASSLSGLSSNEQFF.

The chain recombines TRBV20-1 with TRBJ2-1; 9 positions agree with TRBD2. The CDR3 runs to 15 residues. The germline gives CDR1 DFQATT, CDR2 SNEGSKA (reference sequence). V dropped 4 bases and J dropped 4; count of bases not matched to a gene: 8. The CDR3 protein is CSATLGSGRYNEQFF. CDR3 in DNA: TGCAGTGCTACCCTTGGAAGCGGGAGGTACAATGAGCAGTTCTTC.

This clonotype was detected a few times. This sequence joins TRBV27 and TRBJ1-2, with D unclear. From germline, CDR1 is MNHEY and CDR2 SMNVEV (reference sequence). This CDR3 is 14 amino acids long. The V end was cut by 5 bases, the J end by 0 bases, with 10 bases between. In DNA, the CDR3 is TGTGCCAGCAGTCGTAGCAACACTAACTATGGCTACACCTTC. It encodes CASSRSNTNYGYTF.

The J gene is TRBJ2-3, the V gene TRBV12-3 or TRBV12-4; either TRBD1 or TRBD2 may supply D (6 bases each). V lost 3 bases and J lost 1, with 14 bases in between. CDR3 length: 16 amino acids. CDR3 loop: CASSFGLGGGTDTQYF. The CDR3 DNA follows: TGTGCCAGCAGTTTTGGCCTCGGGGGCGGCACAGATACGCAGTATTTT.